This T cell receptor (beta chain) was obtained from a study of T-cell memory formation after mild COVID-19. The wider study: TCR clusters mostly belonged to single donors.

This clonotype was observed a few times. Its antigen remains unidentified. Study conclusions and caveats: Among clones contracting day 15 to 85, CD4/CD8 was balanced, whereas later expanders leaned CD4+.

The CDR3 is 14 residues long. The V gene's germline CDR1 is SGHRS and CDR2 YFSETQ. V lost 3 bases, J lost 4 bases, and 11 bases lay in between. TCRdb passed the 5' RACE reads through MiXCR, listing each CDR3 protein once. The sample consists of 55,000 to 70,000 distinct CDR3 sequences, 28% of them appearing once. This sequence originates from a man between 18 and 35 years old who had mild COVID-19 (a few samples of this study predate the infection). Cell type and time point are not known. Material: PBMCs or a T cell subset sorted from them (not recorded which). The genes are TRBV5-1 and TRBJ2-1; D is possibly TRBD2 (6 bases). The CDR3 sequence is CASSSGTEYNEQFF. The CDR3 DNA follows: TGCGCCAGCAGCTCGGGGACTGAATACAATGAGCAGTTCTTC.